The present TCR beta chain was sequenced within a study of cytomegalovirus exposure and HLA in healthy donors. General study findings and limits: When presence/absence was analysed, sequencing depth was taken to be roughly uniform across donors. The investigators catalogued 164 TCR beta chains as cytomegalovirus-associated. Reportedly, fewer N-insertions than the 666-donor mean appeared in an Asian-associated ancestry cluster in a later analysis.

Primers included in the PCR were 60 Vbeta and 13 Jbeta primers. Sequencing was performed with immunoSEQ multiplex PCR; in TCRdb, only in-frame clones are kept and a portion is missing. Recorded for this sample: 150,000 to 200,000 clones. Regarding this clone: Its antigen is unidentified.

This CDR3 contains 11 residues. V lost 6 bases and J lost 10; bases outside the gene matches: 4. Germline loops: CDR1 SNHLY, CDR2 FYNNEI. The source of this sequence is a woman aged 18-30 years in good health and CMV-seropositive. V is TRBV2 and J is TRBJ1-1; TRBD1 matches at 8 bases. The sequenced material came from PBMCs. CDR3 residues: CASSATGGAFF. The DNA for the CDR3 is TGTGCCAGCAGCGCAACAGGGGGAGCTTTCTTT. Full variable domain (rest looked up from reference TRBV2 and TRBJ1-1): EPEVTQTPSHQVTQMGQEVILRCVPISNHLYFYWYRQILGQKVEFLVSFYNNEISEKSEIFDDQFSVERPDGSNFTLKIRSTKLEDSAMYFCASSATGGAFFGQGTRLTVV.